Listed here are 19 T cell receptor beta chains from one sample, sequenced in a study of control samples from healthy donors and cancer patients. Sequencing was performed with immunoSEQ multiplex PCR; in TCRdb, only in-frame clones are kept and a portion is missing. The sample has tens of thousands of clones, 88% seen once. Input material: blood. The receptor set was obtained from an older woman in good health.

The rearrangement links TRBV11-2 to TRBJ2-2; D is uncertain. Trimming stripped 0 bases from V and 5 bases from J, with 13 bases between. CDR1 is SGHAT, CDR2 FQNNGV, per germline. The CDR3 runs to 16 residues. In DNA form, the CDR3 reads TGTGCCAGCAGCTTAGAGAGGACCAACCCGACCGGGGAGCTGTTTTTT. Amino acid sequence: CASSLERTNPTGELFF.

V and J are TRBV20-1 and TRBJ1-5, with a possible D match to TRBD1 (6 bases). V was shortened by 3 bases and J by 4 bases, with 16 bases between the two germline ends. CDR3 size: 15 residues. From germline, CDR1 is DFQATT and CDR2 SNEGSKA (reference sequence). The CDR3 protein is CSASPTGLSNQPQHF. The CDR3 DNA reads as TGCAGTGCTAGTCCGACAGGCCTATCTAATCAGCCCCAGCATTTT.

This chain links TRBV5-1 with TRBJ2-5, with D perhaps TRBD2 (5 bases). The CDR3 consists of 15 residues. Germline V CDR1 and CDR2: SGHRS, YFSETQ. V shed 4 bases and J shed 4 bases, with 17 bases lying between them. CDR3 DNA: TGCGCCAGCAGCCCGGACTCCTCTAGTGGAGAGACCCAGTACTTC. Protein sequence: CASSPDSSSGETQYF.

This chain links TRBV5-1 with TRBJ2-2; D gene unclear. CDR1 is SGHRS, CDR2 YFSETQ, per germline. The CDR3 covers 11 residues. Trimming removed 5 bases at V and 3 bases at J, with 2 bases between. CDR3 DNA sequence: TGCGCCAGCAGATACACCGGGGAGCTGTTTTTT. Residues: CASRYTGELFF.

This sequence joins TRBV19 and TRBJ1-5; 10 positions agree with TRBD1. Germline V lookup: CDR1 LNHDA, CDR2 SQIVND (reference sequence). V was clipped by 2 bases and J by 4 bases; unmatched bases: 2. The CDR3 contains 15 residues. In nucleotides, the CDR3 is TGTGCCAGTAGTATATTGGACAGGGGGAATCAGCCCCAGCATTTT. Protein product: CASSILDRGNQPQHF.

The sample holds a few counts of this clone. The genes are TRBV11-2 and TRBJ1-1; D not certain. CDR3 size: 12 residues. Deletions cut 5 bases from V and 9 bases from J, with 13 bases between. The germline gives CDR1 SGHAT, CDR2 FQNNGV. DNA of the CDR3: TGTGCCAGCAGCCCCGCCCAAGGGAAAGCTTTCTTT. Residues: CASSPAQGKAFF.

The chain employs TRBV18 and TRBJ1-1; D is possibly TRBD1 (6 bases). Germline CDR1 and CDR2: KGHSH and LQKENI. The V and J ends lost 5 bases and 1 base respectively, with 11 bases between them. CDR3 size: 14 residues. This CDR3 is CASSISTGNTEAFF. The CDR3, as DNA: TGTGCCAGCTCAATTTCGACAGGGAACACTGAAGCTTTCTTT.

This rearrangement joins TRBV5-4 to TRBJ2-7; 10 bases match TRBD1. The V gene's germline CDR1 is SGHNT and CDR2 YYREEE (reference sequence). The J segment lost 6 bases and the V segment lost 4 bases, leaving 10 bases of the junction unmatched. The CDR3 is 15 amino acids. The CDR3 bases are TGTGCCAGCAGCCTGGGGACAGGGGTTCAGGTCGAGCAGTACTTC. It yields the protein CASSLGTGVQVEQYF.

This clone is medium-sized. V is TRBV14 and J is TRBJ2-3; unclear D gene. This CDR3 has 14 amino acids. The V gene lost 2 bases and the J gene lost 2 bases, with 8 bases spanning the gap. In germline, CDR1 is SGHDN, CDR2 FVKESK. CDR3 bases: TGTGCCAGCAGCCAACTACGGCACACAGATACGCAGTATTTT. Residues: CASSQLRHTDTQYF.

This chain joins TRBV28 and TRBJ1-4; D unresolved. This CDR3 has 11 amino acids. Germline CDR1 reads MDHEN; CDR2 reads SYDVKM. The ends were cut back, 2 bases at V and 7 bases at J, with 2 bases in the middle. The CDR3 DNA sequence: TGTGCCAGCAGTTTAGGTGAAAAACTGTTTTTT. This encodes CASSLGEKLFF.

The chain combines TRBV19 with TRBJ1-4; D not resolved. Germline values: CDR1 LNHDA, CDR2 SQIVND (reference sequence). The CDR3 extends over 14 amino acids. Trimming took off 0 bases at V and 5 bases at J, with 7 bases between the two ends. The CDR3 here is CASSIDWRNEKLFF. The CDR3 DNA follows: TGTGCCAGTAGTATAGATTGGAGGAATGAAAAACTGTTTTTT.

The J gene is TRBJ1-1, the V gene TRBV10-3; tentative D call: TRBD1 (6 bases). Germline V gives CDR1 ENHRY, CDR2 SYGVKD. V was trimmed by 6 bases and J by 4 bases, leaving 15 bases between them. The CDR3 spans 14 residues. The CDR3 reads CAISLGGLGTEAFF. The CDR3 DNA follows: TGTGCCATCAGCCTGGGGGGGCTCGGCACTGAAGCTTTCTTT.

The chain links TRBV9 to TRBJ2-1; 7 positions match TRBD1. Trimming removed 6 bases from V and 0 bases from J; junction bases left unmatched: 12. Germline V gives CDR1 SGDLS, CDR2 YYNGEE. This CDR3 comprises 17 residues. The CDR3 sequence is CASTATGTVPSYNEQFF. As DNA, the CDR3 is TGTGCCAGCACCGCTACTGGGACAGTGCCCTCCTACAATGAGCAGTTCTTC.

J is TRBJ1-2 and V is TRBV6-5; 10 nucleotides align to TRBD1. The V and J ends lost 3 bases and 5 bases, in that order; junction bases with no gene match: 9. Germline CDR1 and CDR2: MNHEY and SVGAGI. The CDR3 spans 16 residues. CDR3 sequence: CASSYSADRGEYGYTF. CDR3 DNA sequence: TGTGCCAGCAGTTATTCCGCGGACAGGGGGGAGTATGGCTACACCTTC.

J is TRBJ1-1 and V is TRBV30; the D is unclear. Germline assignment: CDR1 GTSNPN and CDR2 SVGIG (reference sequence). This CDR3 has 15 amino acids. Trimming left V 5 bases short and J 0 bases short, with 16 bases between. The chain's CDR3 is CAWAPGLNLNTEAFF. CDR3 DNA: TGTGCCTGGGCGCCGGGCCTCAATCTGAACACTGAAGCTTTCTTT. Combining the CDR3 with reference TRBV30 and TRBJ1-1 gives the whole variable domain SQTIHQWPATLVQPVGSPLSLECTVEGTSNPNLYWYRQAAGRGLQLLFYSVGIGQISSEVPQNLSASRPQDRQFILSSKKLLLSDSGFYLCAWAPGLNLNTEAFFGQGTRLTVV.

This clone was seen a single time. The chain couples TRBV3-1 (or the pseudogene TRBV3-2) to TRBJ1-4, with a possible D match to TRBD1 (6 bases). The length of the CDR3 is 14 residues. V was pared by 7 bases and J by 6 bases, with 15 bases between. Germline-derived CDR1 and CDR2 are LGHDT and YNNKEL (reference sequence). CDR3 amino acids: CASTLWGADEKLFF. The CDR3 DNA follows: TGTGCCAGCACCTTGTGGGGGGCGGATGAAAAACTGTTTTTT.

This clone was picked up one time. J is TRBJ1-5 and V is TRBV7-8; 9 nucleotides line up with TRBD1. V was clipped by 4 bases and J by 0 bases; unmatched bases: 10. Germline values: CDR1 SGHVS, CDR2 FQNEAQ. CDR3 size: 18 residues. CDR3 DNA: TGTGCCAGCAGCTCCCGGGACAGGGACCTATATAGCAATCAGCCCCAGCATTTT. Its translation is CASSSRDRDLYSNQPQHF.

The chain recombines TRBV6-4 with TRBJ2-1; possible D gene TRBD2, 7 bases. The V end was cut by 0 bases, the J end by 4 bases, with 16 bases between. The CDR3 length is 17 residues. The germline V gene encodes CDR1 MRHNA and CDR2 SNTAGT. The CDR3 region has the DNA TGTGCCAGCAGTGACTCTGGGAGGGGGGGAAAGTACAATGAGCAGTTCTTC. Its protein product is CASSDSGRGGKYNEQFF.

This sequence joins TRBV5-1 and TRBJ2-2; D might be TRBD1 (6 bases). CDR3 size: 14 residues. The germline V and J ends were trimmed by 6 bases and 0 bases, with 9 bases remaining between them. Looked up from germline, CDR1 is SGHRS and CDR2 is YFSETQ. The CDR3, as DNA: TGCGCCAGCAAAACAGGGACGAACACCGGGGAGCTGTTTTTT. As protein: CASKTGTNTGELFF.